The T cell receptor (beta chain) under discussion was sequenced for a study of blood T cell repertoires in COVID-19. Whole-study context: Sources were T cells, B-cell-depleted T cells, or PBMCs; the material itself was cDNA or gDNA.

Measured with immunoSEQ multiplex PCR; TCRdb has only the in-frame clones, and not every one. The data show about 100,000 clones, under 75% seen once. This clone was detected ten times or more. Sequencing used peripheral blood. This receptor was obtained from a man older than 75 with acute or convalescent COVID-19.

This CDR3 reads CASSVTGGDLETQYF. CDR3 sequence (DNA): TGTGCCAGCAGCGTAACAGGGGGCGATTTGGAGACCCAGTACTTC. The V call is TRBV7-2, the J call TRBJ2-5; 9 nucleotides line up with TRBD1. Germline CDR1 is SGHTA and CDR2 is FQGNSA. V lost 5 bases and J lost 5; bases outside the gene matches: 9. The CDR3 totals 15 residues.